The 5 T cell receptor beta chains in this list originate from one sample, sequenced in a study of blood T cell repertoires in COVID-19. Here immunoSEQ multiplex PCR was the method, and the copy in TCRdb shows in-frame clones only, minus some. Of under 140,000 clones listed, around 80% are singletons. The sequencing sample was made of peripheral blood. Source of these receptors: a woman of 80 years or more with acute or convalescent COVID-19.

The rearrangement joins TRBV7-2 to TRBJ2-1; tentative D call: TRBD2 (5 bases). V was trimmed by 1 base and J by 3 bases, leaving 13 bases between them. The length of the CDR3 is 16 residues. Germline-derived CDR1 and CDR2 are SGHTA and FQGNSA. CDR3 in DNA: TGTGCCAGCAGCTTAGGGGCCGGGATGTTCTACAATGAGCAGTTCTTC. Amino acids: CASSLGAGMFYNEQFF.

This chain uses TRBV10-2 with TRBJ1-1; TRBD1 agrees at 10 bases. V lost 10 bases to trimming and J lost 3 bases; unmatched junction nucleotides: 17. Germline V gene sequence: CDR1 WSHSY, CDR2 SAAADI. The CDR3 contains 17 residues. Written as DNA, the CDR3 is TGCGCCACCTATATTCCTCCGGGACAGGGGTTGTACACTGAAGCTTTCTTT. As protein: CATYIPPGQGLYTEAFF.

The chain joins TRBV5-1 to TRBJ2-7, with TRBD2 matching over 7 bases. Germline-derived CDR1 and CDR2 are SGHRS and YFSETQ. The CDR3 has 15 amino acids. V lost 4 bases and J lost 3; bases outside the gene matches: 10. The CDR3 sequence: CASSPTGGFDYEQYF. For the CDR3, the DNA is TGCGCCAGCAGCCCGACCGGGGGGTTTGACTACGAGCAGTACTTC.

This rearrangement joins TRBV7-8 to TRBJ1-5, with a tentative D call TRBD1 (5 bases). The CDR3 contains 15 residues. CDR1 and CDR2 from the germline V gene are SGHVS and FQNEAQ. The V end was cut by 7 bases, the J end by 4 bases, with 17 bases between. CDR3: CASTRLGASNQPQHF. The CDR3 nucleotides read TGTGCCAGCACCCGTTTAGGGGCTTCTAATCAGCCCCAGCATTTT.

This chain connects TRBV2 to TRBJ1-6, with D unresolved. The CDR3 runs to 12 residues. Per germline, CDR1 SNHLY and CDR2 FYNNEI. The V and J ends lost 8 bases and 5 bases respectively, with 7 bases between them. Here the CDR3 reads CASCPDNSPLHF. The CDR3 bases are TGTGCCAGCTGCCCAGATAATTCACCCCTCCACTTT.